This T cell receptor beta chain was found in a study of CD8+CD57+ T cells in acquired aplastic anemia. Study-wide background: The DNA of sorted CD4+ and CD8+ cells averaged 3.2 ug.

Trimming shortened V by 3 bases and J by 0 bases, and 12 bases separated the two germline ends. The CDR3 covers 15 residues. Germline V gene data show CDR1 as LNHNV and CDR2 as YYDKDF (reference sequence). The template used for profiling TCR beta VDJ and CDR3 was genomic DNA. TCRdb independently ran MiXCR on the reads; one entry per CDR3 protein. The sample yields about 220,000 distinct CDR3 sequences, 34% seen once. This clonotype originated in a human donor in good health, serving as a control. V gene TRBV15 combines with J gene TRBJ2-7; D not certain. Sequencing was done on a sample of sorted CD4+, CD8+, or CD8+CD57+ T cells (not recorded which) from PBMCs. Here the CDR3 reads CATSSFSGISYEQYF. The CDR3 nucleotides are TGTGCCACCAGCAGCTTTTCAGGTATCTCCTACGAGCAGTACTTC.